This paragraph reports one T cell receptor (beta chain). Antigen: not known. Each CDR3 protein gets one entry after TCRdb re-called the 5' RACE reads with MiXCR. The sample includes about 200,000 distinct CDR3 sequences, 13% of them seen just once. The data are from a study of CD8 T cells in ankylosing spondylitis. The V gene lost 3 bases and the J gene lost 4 bases, with 13 bases spanning the gap. The CDR3 extends over 14 amino acids. Regarding the study as a whole: CD8+ by phenotype, disease-linked clones were relatively rare in peripheral blood. Matched ankylosing spondylitis synovial fluid reportedly showed significant enrichment of disease-linked clones. Some of the motif variants had earlier been found in reactive arthritis patients' fluid and blood.

V usage is TRBV12-3 or TRBV12-4 and J usage is TRBJ2-7; D gene unclear. The sequenced sample consisted of blood, either unsorted or a sorted T cell fraction (not recorded which). This sequence was found in a male donor with ankylosing spondylitis or in good health (not recorded which). This CDR3 reads CASSFTTGGYEQYF. The DNA of the CDR3 is TGTGCCAGCAGTTTTACTACCGGCGGATACGAGCAGTACTTC.